This T cell receptor (beta chain) was captured in a study of cytomegalovirus exposure and HLA in healthy donors. Findings and limits, study-wide: CMV serostatus was the sole immune exposure data available. For cytomegalovirus status, the classifier reportedly gave diagnoses with high specificity and sensitivity. Donors belonging to an Asian-associated ancestry cluster reportedly showed fewer N-insertions in productive TCRs than the approximately 690-donor mean, according to what a later analysis found.

For this clone: Its antigen is undetermined.

60 Vbeta and 13 Jbeta primers were used in PCR. Method: immunoSEQ multiplex PCR; TCRdb's copy keeps in-frame clones and lacks some. The sample holds approximately 80,000 clones. This clonotype originated in a woman in her 30s in good health and CMV-seronegative. The sample taken for sequencing was PBMCs.

CDR3 sequence: CASSQSDRLNTEAFF. CDR3 coding DNA: TGCGCCAGCAGTCAAAGCGATCGACTGAACACTGAAGCTTTCTTT. The chain employs TRBV4-1 and TRBJ1-1; no definite D call. This CDR3 has 15 residues. Trimming took off 6 bases at V and 0 bases at J, with 14 bases between the two ends. Germline lookup yields CDR1 MGHRA and CDR2 YSYEKL.